This record covers a single T cell receptor beta chain. Measured with immunoSEQ multiplex PCR; TCRdb has only the in-frame clones, and not every one. Of approximately 97,000 clones listed, approximately 81% are singletons. The CDR3 contains 15 residues. J was trimmed by 0 bases and V by 3 bases; bases with no gene match: 4. Germline assignment: CDR1 SGDLS and CDR2 YYNGEE. The data originate from a study of blood T cell repertoires in COVID-19. The V and J genes are TRBV9 and TRBJ2-7, with 9 bases identical to TRBD1. Input material: peripheral blood. The clonotype was recovered from a man in his 60s with acute or convalescent COVID-19. CDR3 DNA: TGTGCCAGCAGCGGAACAGGGGGCCTCTCCTACGAGCAGTACTTC. As protein: CASSGTGGLSYEQYF.